One and the same sample provided the 17 T cell receptor beta chains below, sequenced in a study of CD8 T cells in ankylosing spondylitis. TCRdb fed the 5' RACE reads into MiXCR, producing one record per CDR3 protein. The sample contains 700,000 to 850,000 distinct CDR3 sequences, roughly 12% of which appear only once. Whole-study results and caveats: Roughly eight highly homologous variants formed a TCR beta motif that appeared characteristic of ankylosing spondylitis blood.

Their antigens remain unidentified. The sequencing input was blood, either unsorted or a sorted T cell fraction (not recorded which). Receptors originate from a male donor with ankylosing spondylitis.

The chain couples TRBV5-1 to TRBJ1-4; no clear D gene. Germline lookup yields CDR1 SGHRS and CDR2 YFSETQ. V was cut by 0 bases and J by 1 base, with 16 bases left in between. CDR3 length: 18 residues. Written as DNA, the CDR3 is TGCGCCAGCAGCTTGGTTTTTCTTCGGGATGGAACTAATGAAAAACTGTTTTTT. Its protein product is CASSLVFLRDGTNEKLFF. Full variable domain (outside the CDR3, taken from reference TRBV5-1 and TRBJ1-4): KAGVTQTPRYLIKTRGQQVTLSCSPISGHRSVSWYQQTPGQGLQFLFEYFSETQRNKGNFPGRFSGRQFSNSRSEMNVSTLELGDSALYLCASSLVFLRDGTNEKLFFGSGTQLSVL.

In this sample, this clonotype turned up many times. This chain's CDR3 is CASREWDGDNEQFF. The CDR3 DNA sequence: TGCGCCAGCAGAGAGTGGGACGGCGACAATGAGCAGTTCTTC. This chain connects TRBV5-1 to TRBJ2-1, with D possibly being TRBD1 or TRBD2 (5 bases each). V was pared by 5 bases and J by 5 bases, with 14 bases between. The CDR3 is 14 amino acids. The germline gives CDR1 SGHRS, CDR2 YFSETQ.

In DNA, the CDR3 is TGCGCCAGCAGCTTGGGGACGGATCTCCAAGAGACCCAGTACTTC. Translating it yields CASSLGTDLQETQYF. The V gene is TRBV5-1, the J gene TRBJ2-5; D is ambiguous. The CDR3 has 15 residues. Germline V gives CDR1 SGHRS, CDR2 YFSETQ. V lost 0 bases and J lost 1, with 10 bases in between. Full variable domain (remainder filled in from reference TRBV5-1 and TRBJ2-5): KAGVTQTPRYLIKTRGQQVTLSCSPISGHRSVSWYQQTPGQGLQFLFEYFSETQRNKGNFPGRFSGRQFSNSRSEMNVSTLELGDSALYLCASSLGTDLQETQYFGPGTRLLVL.

The sample holds a few counts of this clonotype. The rearrangement uses TRBV4-1 and TRBJ1-2; D is perhaps TRBD1 (6 bases). V lost 3 bases, J lost 1 base, and 12 bases lay in between. The CDR3 loop spans 15 amino acids. Germline CDR1 MGHRA, CDR2 YSYEKL. The CDR3 here is CASSQEGVYNYGYTF. CDR3 coding DNA: TGCGCCAGCAGCCAGGAGGGGGTTTATAACTATGGCTACACCTTC.

V usage is TRBV6-5 and J usage is TRBJ1-2; weak D call: TRBD1 (6 bases). The V end was cut by 0 bases, the J end by 6 bases, with 11 bases between. Germline CDR1 is MNHEY and CDR2 is SVGAGI. This CDR3 spans 14 amino acids. This chain's CDR3 is CASSYSDSPDGYTF. CDR3 sequence (DNA): TGTGCCAGCAGTTACTCGGACAGCCCGGATGGCTACACCTTC.

This clonotype has just a few counts. This rearrangement joins TRBV6-4 to TRBJ2-3, with D possibly being TRBD1 (5 bases). V lost 0 bases and J 8 bases, leaving 9 bases between the germline ends. The germline V gene has CDR1 MRHNA and CDR2 SNTAGT. The CDR3 spans 13 residues. The CDR3 loop is CASSDSSRGTQYF. Written as DNA, the CDR3 is TGTGCCAGCAGTGACTCGAGTAGGGGTACGCAGTATTTT.

The chain links TRBV15 to TRBJ2-6, with D unresolved. Per germline, CDR1 LNHNV and CDR2 YYDKDF (reference sequence). The CDR3 is 15 residues long. The V end lost 1 base, the J end lost 0 bases, and 4 bases lay between the germline ends. This CDR3 reads CATSRGGSGANVLTF. CDR3 DNA sequence: TGTGCCACCAGCAGAGGTGGCTCTGGGGCCAACGTCCTGACTTTC.

Only a few counts were recorded for this clonotype. CDR3 DNA sequence: TGCGCCAGCAGCCAAGAGCCGAGCGGGAGGAGTGACGAGCAGTACTTC. Its translation: CASSQEPSGRSDEQYF. This chain connects TRBV4-1 to TRBJ2-7; 9 nucleotides match TRBD2. Germline V gene data show CDR1 as MGHRA and CDR2 as YSYEKL. The V segment lost 0 bases and the J segment 5 bases; nucleotides outside the gene matches: 8. There are 16 residues in the CDR3.

In this sample, this clonotype turned up many times. This chain connects TRBV5-1 to TRBJ2-7; perhaps TRBD1 as D (6 bases). The germline gives CDR1 SGHRS, CDR2 YFSETQ. The CDR3 has 13 amino acids. V was trimmed by 4 bases and J by 1 base, leaving 9 bases between them. The CDR3 is CASSTTGSYEQYF. CDR3 sequence (DNA): TGCGCCAGCAGCACGACAGGATCCTACGAGCAGTACTTC.

In this sample, this clonotype turned up many times. This rearrangement joins TRBV6-6 to TRBJ2-5; the match to TRBD1 covers 8 bases. The V gene end was trimmed by 10 bases and the J gene end by 5 bases; junction bases not matched to a gene: 9. In germline, CDR1 is MNHNY, CDR2 SVGAGI (reference sequence). This CDR3 is built from 13 residues. The CDR3 is CATRQGARETQYF. The CDR3 DNA reads as TGTGCCACCCGTCAGGGGGCGCGTGAGACCCAGTACTTC.

V and J are TRBV20-1 and TRBJ2-2; TRBD2 aligns across 10 bases. With 1 base clipped from V and 4 bases from J, the junction kept 3 bases outside the gene matches. The CDR3 is 15 amino acids. Germline V gene sequence: CDR1 DFQATT, CDR2 SNEGSKA (reference sequence). CDR3 sequence (DNA): TGCAGTGCTAGAGGCAGCGGGAGGGTCACCGGGGAGCTGTTTTTT. The encoded protein is CSARGSGRVTGELFF.

The chain links TRBV18 to TRBJ2-7, with D uncertain. Trimming removed 2 bases from V and 7 bases from J, with 12 bases in between. The CDR3 is 13 amino acids. The germline V gene encodes CDR1 KGHSH and CDR2 LQKENI. For the CDR3, the DNA is TGTGCCAGCTCACCAGTGACACTGGGGGAGCAGTACTTC. Translation: CASSPVTLGEQYF.

The chain couples TRBV6-2 or TRBV6-3 to TRBJ2-7, with 8 bases matching TRBD1. V dropped 6 bases and J dropped 2; count of bases not matched to a gene: 9. CDR3 size: 15 residues. Germline V gives CDR1 MNHEY, CDR2 SVGEGT. In DNA form, the CDR3 reads TGTGCCAGCAGGAGTACAGGGGGAAGAACCTACGAGCAGTACTTC. Protein product: CASRSTGGRTYEQYF.

The chain uses TRBV7-9 and TRBJ2-1; D remains unclear. The end of the DNA is better explained by TRBJ2-7, so the J call may be wrong. This CDR3 has 15 residues. From germline, CDR1 is SEHNR and CDR2 FQNEAQ (reference sequence). The CDR3 bases are TGTGCCAGCAGCCTGCCCTTCCGGCAAGGTAATGAGCAGTACTTC. Translating gives CASSLPFRQGNEQYF.

The table lists this clonotype with a few counts. This chain joins TRBV4-2 and TRBJ2-3; 9 nucleotides match TRBD2. V trimming: 1 base; J trimming: 4 bases; junction bases outside the gene matches: 9. Germline lookup yields CDR1 LGHNA and CDR2 YNFKEQ. This CDR3 has 17 amino acids. The CDR3 DNA reads as TGTGCCAGCAGCCAAGGGGGGACTAGCCGTTCGTCAGATACGCAGTATTTT. This translates into CASSQGGTSRSSDTQYF.

This clonotype was seen only a few times. This chain uses TRBV28 with TRBJ1-1; a possible D gene is TRBD1 (6 bases). CDR1 MDHEN and CDR2 SYDVKM come from the germline V gene. Trimming took 7 bases from V and 1 from J, leaving 19 bases between them. The CDR3 covers 16 residues. The CDR3: CASINPGGQGNTEAFF. The CDR3 nucleotides read TGTGCCAGCATCAACCCCGGGGGGCAGGGGAACACTGAAGCTTTCTTT.

The chain combines TRBV20-1 with TRBJ2-7, with TRBD2 as a possible D gene (5 bases). V was cut by 5 bases and J by 2 bases, with 13 bases left in between. CDR3 length: 13 residues. CDR1 and CDR2 from the germline V gene are DFQATT and SNEGSKA (reference sequence). CDR3 nucleotide sequence: TGCAGTGCTGGACTCGCGACCACCTACGAGCAGTACTTC. Encoded protein: CSAGLATTYEQYF.